This T cell receptor beta chain was profiled in a study of cytomegalovirus exposure and HLA in healthy donors. Trimming removed 0 bases from V and 6 bases from J, with 12 bases in between. The CDR3 runs to 14 residues. CDR1 is SGHRS, CDR2 YFSETQ, per germline. Findings and caveats of the study: Later analysis identified several of the most significant clusters that appeared linked to common viral pathogens.

60 Vbeta and 13 Jbeta primers were used in PCR. Data came from immunoSEQ multiplex PCR; TCRdb stores just in-frame clones and leaves some out. The repertoire consists of more than 100,000 clones, with 63% occurring once and the leading ten covering about 9.1%. For this clone: Its target is not known.

Sequencing was performed on PBMCs. The V gene is TRBV5-1, the J gene TRBJ1-1; tentatively, D is TRBD1 (6 bases). The sequence was obtained from a man in his forties or fifties in good health and CMV-seropositive. The CDR3 region is CASSLDRDDAEAFF. The CDR3 DNA reads TGCGCCAGCAGCTTGGACAGGGATGACGCTGAAGCTTTCTTT.